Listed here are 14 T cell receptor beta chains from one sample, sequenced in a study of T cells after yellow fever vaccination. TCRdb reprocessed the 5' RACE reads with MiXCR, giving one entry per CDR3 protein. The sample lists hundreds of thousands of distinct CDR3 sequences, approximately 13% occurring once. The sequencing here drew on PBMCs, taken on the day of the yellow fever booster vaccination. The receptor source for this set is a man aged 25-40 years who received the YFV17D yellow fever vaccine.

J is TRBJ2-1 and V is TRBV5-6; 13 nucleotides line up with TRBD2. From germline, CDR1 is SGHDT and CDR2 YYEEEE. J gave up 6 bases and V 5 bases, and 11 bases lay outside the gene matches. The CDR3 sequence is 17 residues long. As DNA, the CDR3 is TGTGCCAGCAGACCAAGGACTAGCGGGGGTACAGGCAATGAGCAGTTCTTC. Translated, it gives CASRPRTSGGTGNEQFF.

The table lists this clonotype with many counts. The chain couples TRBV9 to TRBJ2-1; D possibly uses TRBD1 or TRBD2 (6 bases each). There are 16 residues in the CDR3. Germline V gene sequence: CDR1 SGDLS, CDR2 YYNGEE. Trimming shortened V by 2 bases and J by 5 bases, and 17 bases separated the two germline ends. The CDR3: CASSVSEVGGDNEQFF. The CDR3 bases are TGTGCCAGCAGCGTCTCTGAGGTGGGGGGCGACAATGAGCAGTTCTTC.

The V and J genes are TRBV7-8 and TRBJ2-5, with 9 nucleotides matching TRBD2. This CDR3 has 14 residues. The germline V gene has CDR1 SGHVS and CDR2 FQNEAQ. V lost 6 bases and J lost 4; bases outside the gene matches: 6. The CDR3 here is CASRVAGAGETQYF. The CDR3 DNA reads TGTGCCAGCAGGGTAGCGGGAGCCGGAGAGACCCAGTACTTC. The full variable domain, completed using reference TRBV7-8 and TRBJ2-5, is GAGVSQSPRYKVAKRGQDVALRCDPISGHVSLFWYQQALGQGPEFLTYFQNEAQLDKSGLPSDRFFAERPEGSVSTLKIQRTQQEDSAVYLCASRVAGAGETQYFGPGTRLLVL.

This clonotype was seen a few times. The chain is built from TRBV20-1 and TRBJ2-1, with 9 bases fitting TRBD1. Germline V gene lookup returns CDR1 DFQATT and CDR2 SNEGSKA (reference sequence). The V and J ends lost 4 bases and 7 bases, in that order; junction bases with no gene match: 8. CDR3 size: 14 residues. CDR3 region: CSAIRDRAVNEQFF. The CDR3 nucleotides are TGCAGTGCTATCCGGGACAGGGCTGTAAATGAGCAGTTCTTC.

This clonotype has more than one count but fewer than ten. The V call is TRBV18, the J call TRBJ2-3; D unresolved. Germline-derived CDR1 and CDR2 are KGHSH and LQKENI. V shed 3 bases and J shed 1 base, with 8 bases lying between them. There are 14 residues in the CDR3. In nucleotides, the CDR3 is TGTGCCAGCTCACCTGTTCTGGGCACAGATACGCAGTATTTT. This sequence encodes CASSPVLGTDTQYF.

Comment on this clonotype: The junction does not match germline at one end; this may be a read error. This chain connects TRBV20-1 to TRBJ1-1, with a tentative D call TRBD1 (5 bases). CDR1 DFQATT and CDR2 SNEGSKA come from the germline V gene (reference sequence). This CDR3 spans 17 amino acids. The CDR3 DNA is TGCTGTGCTCCGGCACCCGAAAGTACGCAGGGTCCCACTGAAGCTTTCTTT. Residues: CCAPAPESTQGPTEAFF.

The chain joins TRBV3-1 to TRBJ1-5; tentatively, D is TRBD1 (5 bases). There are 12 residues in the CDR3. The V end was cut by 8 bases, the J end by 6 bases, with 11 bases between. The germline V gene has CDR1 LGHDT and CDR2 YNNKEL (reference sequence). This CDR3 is CASGDGSQPQHF. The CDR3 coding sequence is TGTGCCAGCGGGGACGGGTCTCAGCCCCAGCATTTT.

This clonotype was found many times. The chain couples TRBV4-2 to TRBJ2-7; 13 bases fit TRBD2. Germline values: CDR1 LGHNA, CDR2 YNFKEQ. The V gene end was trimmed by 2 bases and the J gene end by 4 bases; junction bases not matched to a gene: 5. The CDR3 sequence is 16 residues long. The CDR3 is CASSQSGLAGSYEQYF. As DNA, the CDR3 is TGTGCCAGCAGCCAATCGGGACTAGCGGGGTCATACGAGCAGTACTTC.

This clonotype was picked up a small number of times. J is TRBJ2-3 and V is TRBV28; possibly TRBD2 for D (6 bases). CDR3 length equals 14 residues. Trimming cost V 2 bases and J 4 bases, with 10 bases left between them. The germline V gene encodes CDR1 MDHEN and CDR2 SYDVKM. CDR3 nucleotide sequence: TGTGCCAGCAGTTTACCGGGAGCCCCAGATACGCAGTATTTT. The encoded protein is CASSLPGAPDTQYF.

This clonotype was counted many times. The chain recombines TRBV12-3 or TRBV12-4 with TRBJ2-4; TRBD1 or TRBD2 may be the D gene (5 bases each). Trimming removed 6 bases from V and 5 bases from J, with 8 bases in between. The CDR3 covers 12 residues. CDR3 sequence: CASSLGENIQYF. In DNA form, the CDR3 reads TGTGCCAGCAGCCTGGGGGAAAACATTCAGTACTTC.

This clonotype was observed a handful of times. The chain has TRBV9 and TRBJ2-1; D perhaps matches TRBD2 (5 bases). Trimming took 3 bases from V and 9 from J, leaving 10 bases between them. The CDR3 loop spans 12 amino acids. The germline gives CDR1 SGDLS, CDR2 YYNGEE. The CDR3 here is CASSALAPEQFF. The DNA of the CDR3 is TGTGCCAGCAGCGCCCTAGCCCCTGAGCAGTTCTTC.

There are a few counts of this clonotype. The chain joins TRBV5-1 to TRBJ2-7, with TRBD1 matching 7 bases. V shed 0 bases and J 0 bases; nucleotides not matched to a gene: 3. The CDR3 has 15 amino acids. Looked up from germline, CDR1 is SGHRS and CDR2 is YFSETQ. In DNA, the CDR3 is TGCGCCAGCAGCTTGGAGGGACAGATCTCCTACGAGCAGTACTTC. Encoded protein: CASSLEGQISYEQYF.

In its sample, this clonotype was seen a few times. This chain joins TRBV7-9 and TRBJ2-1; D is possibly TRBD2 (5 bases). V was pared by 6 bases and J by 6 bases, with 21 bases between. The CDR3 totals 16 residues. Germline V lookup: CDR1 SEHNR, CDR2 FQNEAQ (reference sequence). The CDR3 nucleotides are TGTGCCAGCAGTTTACAAACCGGGAACCCCTTCAATGAGCAGTTCTTC. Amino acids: CASSLQTGNPFNEQFF.

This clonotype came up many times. The CDR3 sequence is CASSPSGGPYEQYF. Here the CDR3 DNA reads TGTGCCAGCAGCCCCAGCGGGGGGCCCTACGAGCAGTACTTC. The chain uses TRBV12-3 or TRBV12-4 and TRBJ2-7; 9 nucleotides align to TRBD2. V trimming: 6 bases; J trimming: 2 bases; junction bases outside the gene matches: 5. The CDR3 contains 14 residues.